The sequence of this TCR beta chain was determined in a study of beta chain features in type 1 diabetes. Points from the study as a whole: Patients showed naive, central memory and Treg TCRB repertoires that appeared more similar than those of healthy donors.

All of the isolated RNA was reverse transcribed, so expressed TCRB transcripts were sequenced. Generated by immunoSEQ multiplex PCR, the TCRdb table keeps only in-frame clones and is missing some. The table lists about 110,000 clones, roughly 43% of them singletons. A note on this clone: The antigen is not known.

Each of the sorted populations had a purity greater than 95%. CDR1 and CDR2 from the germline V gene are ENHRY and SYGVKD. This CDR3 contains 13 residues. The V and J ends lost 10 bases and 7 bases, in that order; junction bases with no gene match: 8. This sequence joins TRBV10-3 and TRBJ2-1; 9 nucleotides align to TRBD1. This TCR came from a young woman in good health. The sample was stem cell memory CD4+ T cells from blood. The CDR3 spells CATLQGANNEQFF. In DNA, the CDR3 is TGTGCCACACTACAGGGGGCTAATAATGAGCAGTTCTTC.